Reported below is one TCR beta chain. These data belong to a study of control samples from healthy donors and cancer patients. TCRdb's table, derived via immunoSEQ multiplex PCR, lists solely in-frame clones and lacks some. The table lists 150,000 to 200,000 clones, 90% to 95% of them singletons. V shed 0 bases and J shed 6 bases, with 12 bases lying between them. The CDR3 runs 15 residues. CDR1 LGHNA and CDR2 YSLEER come from the germline V gene. The chain carries TRBV4-3 and TRBJ1-5; perhaps TRBD1 as D (6 bases). The receptor comes from a middle-aged woman in good health. The sample consisted of blood. This chain's CDR3 is CASSQDRGGFQPQHF. For the CDR3, the DNA is TGCGCCAGCAGCCAAGATAGGGGGGGCTTTCAGCCCCAGCATTTT.